The sequence of this T cell receptor beta chain was determined in a study of CD8 T cells in ankylosing spondylitis. Findings of the study overall: Earlier reports found some motif variants in synovial fluid and blood in reactive arthritis.

As for this clonotype: What it binds is not known.

MiXCR, applied by TCRdb to the 5' RACE reads, yields one record per CDR3 protein. The sample yields 350,000 to 450,000 distinct CDR3 sequences, 20% to 25% seen once. Germline V gives CDR1 SEHNR, CDR2 FQNEAQ (reference sequence). This CDR3 has 16 residues. With 4 bases removed from V and 3 bases from J, the gap between germline ends came to 15 bases. The sequence came from a male donor with ankylosing spondylitis or in good health (not recorded which). The sequenced sample consisted of blood, either unsorted or a sorted T cell fraction (not recorded which). The V and J genes are TRBV7-9 and TRBJ2-2, with D maybe TRBD2 (5 bases). The DNA for the CDR3 is TGTGCCAGCAGCTACCCCGAGCTCGGGGACACCGGGGAGCTGTTTTTT. Translation gives CASSYPELGDTGELFF.